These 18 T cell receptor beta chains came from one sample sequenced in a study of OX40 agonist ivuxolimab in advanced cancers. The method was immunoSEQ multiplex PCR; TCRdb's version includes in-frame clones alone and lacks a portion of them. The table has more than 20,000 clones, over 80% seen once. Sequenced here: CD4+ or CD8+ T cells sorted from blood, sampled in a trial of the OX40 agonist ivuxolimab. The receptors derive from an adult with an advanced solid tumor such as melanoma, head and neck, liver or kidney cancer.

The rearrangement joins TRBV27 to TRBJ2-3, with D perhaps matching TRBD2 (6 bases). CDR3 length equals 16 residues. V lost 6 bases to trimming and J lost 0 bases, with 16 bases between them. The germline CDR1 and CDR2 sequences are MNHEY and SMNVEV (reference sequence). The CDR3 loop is CASRSSGRTSTDTQYF. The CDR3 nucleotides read TGTGCCAGCAGGTCGAGCGGGCGAACTAGCACAGATACGCAGTATTTT.

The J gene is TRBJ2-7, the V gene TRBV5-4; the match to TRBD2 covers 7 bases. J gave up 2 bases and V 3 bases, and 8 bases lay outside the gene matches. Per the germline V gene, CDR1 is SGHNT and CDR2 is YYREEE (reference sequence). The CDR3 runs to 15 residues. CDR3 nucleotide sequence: TGTGCCAGCAGCTACGCGGGGGACCCTACCTACGAGCAGTACTTC. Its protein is CASSYAGDPTYEQYF. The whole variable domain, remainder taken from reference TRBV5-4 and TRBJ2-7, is ETGVTQSPTHLIKTRGQQVTLRCSSQSGHNTVSWYQQALGQGPQFIFQYYREEENGRGNFPPRFSGLQFPNYSSELNVNALELDDSALYLCASSYAGDPTYEQYFGPGTRLTVT.

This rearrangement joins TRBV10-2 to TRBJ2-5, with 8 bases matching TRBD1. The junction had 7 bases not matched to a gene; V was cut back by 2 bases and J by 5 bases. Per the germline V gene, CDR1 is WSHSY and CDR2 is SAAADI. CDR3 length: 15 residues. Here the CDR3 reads CASSEPRTGFETQYF. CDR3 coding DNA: TGCGCCAGCAGTGAGCCCCGGACAGGGTTTGAGACCCAGTACTTC.

The CDR3 nucleotides are TGTGCCAGCAGCCCACGACAGGGGCCAGACTATTACGAGCAGTACTTC. The encoded protein is CASSPRQGPDYYEQYF. The chain carries TRBV7-9 and TRBJ2-7; 8 bases match TRBD1. The CDR3 consists of 16 residues. Germline V gene lookup returns CDR1 SEHNR and CDR2 FQNEAQ (reference sequence). Trimming removed 5 bases from V and 4 bases from J; junction bases left unmatched: 13. Variable domain in full (rest from reference TRBV7-9 and TRBJ2-7): DTGVSQNPRHKITKRGQNVTFRCDPISEHNRLYWYRQTLGQGPEFLTYFQNEAQLEKSRLLSDRFSAERPKGSFSTLEIQRTEQGDSAMYLCASSPRQGPDYYEQYFGPGTRLTVT.

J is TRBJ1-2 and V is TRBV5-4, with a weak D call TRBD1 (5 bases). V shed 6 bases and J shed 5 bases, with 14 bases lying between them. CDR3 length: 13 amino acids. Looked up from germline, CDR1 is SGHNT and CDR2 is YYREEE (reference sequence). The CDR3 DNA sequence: TGTGCCAGCACCGGGGAGGGGAGGTATGGCTACACCTTC. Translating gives CASTGEGRYGYTF.

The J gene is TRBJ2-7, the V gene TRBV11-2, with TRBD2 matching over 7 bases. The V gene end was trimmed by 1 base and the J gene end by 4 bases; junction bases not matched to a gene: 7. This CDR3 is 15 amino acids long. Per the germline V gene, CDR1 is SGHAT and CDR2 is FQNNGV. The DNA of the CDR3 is TGTGCCAGCAGCTTAGGTCCACGGGGGGATTACGAGCAGTACTTC. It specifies CASSLGPRGDYEQYF.

This CDR3 is CASSFRTDTQYF. CDR3 coding DNA: TGTGCCAGCAGCTTCCGCACAGATACGCAGTATTTT. The chain combines TRBV7-9 with TRBJ2-3; no definite D call. The germline V and J ends were trimmed by 3 bases and 1 base, with 2 bases remaining between them. There are 12 residues in the CDR3. CDR1 is SEHNR and CDR2 is FQNEAQ in the germline V gene (reference sequence).

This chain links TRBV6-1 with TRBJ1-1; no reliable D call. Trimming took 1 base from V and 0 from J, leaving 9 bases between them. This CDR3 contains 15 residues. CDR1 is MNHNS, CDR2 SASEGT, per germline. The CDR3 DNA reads TGTGCCAGCAGTGAAGAGGAGGTCTTGAACACTGAAGCTTTCTTT. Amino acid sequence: CASSEEEVLNTEAFF.

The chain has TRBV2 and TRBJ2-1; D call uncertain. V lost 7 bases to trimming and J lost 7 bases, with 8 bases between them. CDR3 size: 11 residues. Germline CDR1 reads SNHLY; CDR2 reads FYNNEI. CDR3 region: CASNGRNEQFF. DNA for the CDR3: TGTGCCAGCAACGGAAGAAATGAGCAGTTCTTC.

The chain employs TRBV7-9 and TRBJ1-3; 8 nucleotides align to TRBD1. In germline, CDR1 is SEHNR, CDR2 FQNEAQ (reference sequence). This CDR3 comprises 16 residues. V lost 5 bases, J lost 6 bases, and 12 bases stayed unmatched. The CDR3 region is CASSAPLGQDINTIYF. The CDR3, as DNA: TGTGCCAGCAGCGCCCCGCTGGGACAGGACATAAACACCATATATTTT.

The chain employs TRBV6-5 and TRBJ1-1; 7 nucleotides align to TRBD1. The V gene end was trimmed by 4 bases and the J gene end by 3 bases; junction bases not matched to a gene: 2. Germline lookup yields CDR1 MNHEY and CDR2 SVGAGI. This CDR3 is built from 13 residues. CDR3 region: CASSSTGYTEAFF. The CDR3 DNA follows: TGTGCCAGCAGTTCGACAGGGTACACTGAAGCTTTCTTT.

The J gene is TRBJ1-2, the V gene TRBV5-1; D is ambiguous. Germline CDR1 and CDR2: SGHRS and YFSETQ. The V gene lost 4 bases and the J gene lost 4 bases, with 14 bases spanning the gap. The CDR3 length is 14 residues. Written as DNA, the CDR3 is TGCGCCAGCAGCGATCTTGACACCGTCTATGGCTACACCTTC. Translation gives CASSDLDTVYGYTF.

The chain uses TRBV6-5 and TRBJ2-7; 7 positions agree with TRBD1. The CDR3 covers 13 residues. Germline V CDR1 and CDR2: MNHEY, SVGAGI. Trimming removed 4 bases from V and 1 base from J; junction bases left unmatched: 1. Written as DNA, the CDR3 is TGTGCCAGCAGTTCGGGACAGTCCTACGAGCAGTACTTC. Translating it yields CASSSGQSYEQYF.

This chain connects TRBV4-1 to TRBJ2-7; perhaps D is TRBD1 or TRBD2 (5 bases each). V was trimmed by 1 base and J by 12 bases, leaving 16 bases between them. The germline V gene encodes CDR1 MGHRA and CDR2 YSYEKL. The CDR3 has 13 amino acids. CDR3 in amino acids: CASSQVDGAVRYF. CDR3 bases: TGCGCCAGCAGCCAAGTTGACGGGGCTGTCAGGTACTTC.

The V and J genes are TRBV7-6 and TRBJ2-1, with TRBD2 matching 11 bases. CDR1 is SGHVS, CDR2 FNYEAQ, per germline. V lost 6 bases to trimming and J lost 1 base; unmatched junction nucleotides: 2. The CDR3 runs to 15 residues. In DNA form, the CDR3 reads TGTGCCAGCAGTCCTAGCGGGGGGTCCTACAATGAGCAGTTCTTC. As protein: CASSPSGGSYNEQFF.

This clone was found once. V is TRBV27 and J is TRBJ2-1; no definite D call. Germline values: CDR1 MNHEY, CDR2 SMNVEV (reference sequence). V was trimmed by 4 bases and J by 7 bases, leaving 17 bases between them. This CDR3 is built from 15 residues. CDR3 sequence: CASSSLTRLDNEQFF. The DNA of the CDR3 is TGTGCCAGCAGTTCCCTAACCCGGCTGGATAATGAGCAGTTCTTC.

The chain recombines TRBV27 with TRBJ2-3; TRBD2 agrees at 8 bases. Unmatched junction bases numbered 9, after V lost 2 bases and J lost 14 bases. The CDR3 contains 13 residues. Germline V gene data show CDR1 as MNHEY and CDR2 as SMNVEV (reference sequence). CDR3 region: CASSLSRWSGGYF. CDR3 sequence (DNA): TGTGCCAGCAGTTTAAGTAGGTGGAGCGGGGGGTATTTT.

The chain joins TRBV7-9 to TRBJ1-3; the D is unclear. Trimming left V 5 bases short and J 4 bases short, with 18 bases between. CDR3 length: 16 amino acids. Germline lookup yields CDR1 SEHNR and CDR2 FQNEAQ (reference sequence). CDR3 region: CASSPPILGGGNTIYF. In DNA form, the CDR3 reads TGTGCCAGCAGCCCCCCCATCTTGGGAGGAGGAAACACCATATATTTT.